The TCR beta chain described here comes from a study of cytomegalovirus exposure and HLA in healthy donors. This clone was observed a handful of times. The target antigen is unknown. This CDR3 has 16 amino acids. Germline V lookup: CDR1 MNHNY, CDR2 SVGAGI (reference sequence). Trimming took 0 bases from V and 0 from J, leaving 8 bases between them. PCR involved 60 Vbeta and 13 Jbeta primers. Profiling relied on immunoSEQ multiplex PCR, and the TCRdb table lists in-frame clones only, not all of them. Here the sample spans 150,000 to 200,000 clones, around 78% being singletons. Study-level points and caveats: In the analysis, some V segments, TRBV6-2 and TRBV6-3 included, were excluded as indistinguishable. Common viral pathogens (according to a later analysis) appeared linked to several of the most significant clusters.

The donors (healthy individuals) were bone marrow donors. This sequence originates from a woman younger than 45 in good health and CMV-seropositive. V and J are TRBV6-6 and TRBJ1-4; D may be TRBD1 (5 bases). The sequencing input was PBMCs. The CDR3 loop reads CASSYSQTATNEKLFF. The CDR3 DNA follows: TGTGCCAGCAGTTACTCGCAGACAGCAACTAATGAAAAACTGTTTTTT.